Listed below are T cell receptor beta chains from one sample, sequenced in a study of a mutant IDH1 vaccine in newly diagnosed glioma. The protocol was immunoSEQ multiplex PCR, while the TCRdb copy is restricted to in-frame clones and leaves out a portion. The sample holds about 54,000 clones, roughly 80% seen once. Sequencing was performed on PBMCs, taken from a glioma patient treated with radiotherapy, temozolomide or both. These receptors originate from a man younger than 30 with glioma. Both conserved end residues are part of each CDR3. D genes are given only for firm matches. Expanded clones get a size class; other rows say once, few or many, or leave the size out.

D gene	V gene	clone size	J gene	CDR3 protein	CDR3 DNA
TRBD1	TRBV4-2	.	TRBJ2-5	CASSQDRQGAGKETQYF	TGTGCCAGCAGCCAAGATAGGCAGGGGGCGGGAAAAGAGACCCAGTACTTC
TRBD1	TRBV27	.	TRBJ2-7	CASSLATGGPYEQYF	TGTGCCAGCAGTTTAGCGACAGGGGGTCCCTACGAGCAGTACTTC
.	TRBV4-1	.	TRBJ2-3	CASSQVPVADTQYF	TGCGCCAGCAGCCAAGTCCCAGTCGCAGATACGCAGTATTTT
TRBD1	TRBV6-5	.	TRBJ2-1	CASSFDRGRIYEQFF	TGTGCCAGCAGTTTCGACAGGGGGCGTATCTATGAGCAGTTCTTC
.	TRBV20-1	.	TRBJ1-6	CSAGGGSPLHF	TGCAGTGCGGGGGGCGGTTCACCCCTCCACTTT
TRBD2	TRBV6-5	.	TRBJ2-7	CASTVGGGLVYEQYF	TGTGCCAGCACCGTGGGGGGAGGGCTCGTCTACGAGCAGTACTTC
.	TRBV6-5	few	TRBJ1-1	CASNTQGTTEAFF	TGTGCCAGCAATACACAGGGCACCACTGAAGCTTTCTTT
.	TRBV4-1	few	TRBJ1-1	CASKPPGEVTEAFF	TGCGCCAGCAAGCCGCCGGGGGAGGTGACTGAAGCTTTCTTT
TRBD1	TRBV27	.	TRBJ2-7	CASSYAGTGPSYEQYF	TGTGCCAGCAGTTACGCCGGGACAGGGCCATCCTACGAGCAGTACTTC
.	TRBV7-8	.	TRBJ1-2	CASSLGRGHYGYTF	TGTGCCAGCAGCTTAGGTCGGGGCCACTATGGCTACACCTTC
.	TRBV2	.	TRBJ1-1	CASSEEVNTEAFF	TGTGCCAGCAGTGAAGAGGTAAACACTGAAGCTTTCTTT
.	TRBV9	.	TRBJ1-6	CASSVGQTYNSPLHF	TGTGCCAGCAGCGTAGGGCAGACATATAATTCACCCCTCCACTTT
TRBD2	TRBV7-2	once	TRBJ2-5	CASSWGGRQETQYF	TGTGCCAGCAGCTGGGGGGGGAGGCAAGAGACCCAGTACTTC
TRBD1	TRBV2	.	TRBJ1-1	CASRDSSLNTEAFF	TGTGCCAGCCGGGACAGCTCATTAAACACTGAAGCTTTCTTT
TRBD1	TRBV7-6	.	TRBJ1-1	CASSFGQGASFGNTEAFF	TGTGCCAGCAGCTTCGGACAGGGAGCTTCTTTTGGTAACACTGAAGCTTTCTTT
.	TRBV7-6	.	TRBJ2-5	CASSLGSSGGTQYF	TGTGCCAGCAGCTTAGGTTCATCTGGGGGGACCCAGTACTTC
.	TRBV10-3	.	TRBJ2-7	CAISRLGNSYEQYF	TGTGCCATCAGTAGACTGGGGAACTCCTACGAGCAGTACTTC
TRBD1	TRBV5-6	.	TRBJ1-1	CASSVRQGLAFF	TGTGCCAGCAGCGTCCGACAGGGGCTAGCTTTCTTT
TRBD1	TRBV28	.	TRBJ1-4	CASSLFGTGDEKLFF	TGTGCCAGCAGTTTATTCGGGACAGGGGATGAAAAACTGTTTTTT
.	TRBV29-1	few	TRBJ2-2	CSVAGTGELFF	TGCAGCGTTGCGGGTACCGGGGAGCTGTTTTTT
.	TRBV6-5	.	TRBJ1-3	CASSFQSGNTIYF	TGTGCCAGCAGTTTCCAGTCGGGAAACACCATATATTTT
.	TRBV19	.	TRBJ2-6	CASSIVSLGGANVLTF	TGTGCCAGTAGTATAGTTAGTCTCGGTGGGGCCAACGTCCTGACTTTC
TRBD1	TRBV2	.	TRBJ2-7	CASSFDRVVTSYEQYF	TGTGCCAGCAGTTTTGACAGGGTAGTTACCTCCTACGAGCAGTACTTC
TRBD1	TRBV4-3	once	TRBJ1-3	CASSQDRQGTLSSGNTIYF	TGCGCCAGCAGCCAAGATCGACAGGGGACTCTAAGCTCTGGAAACACCATATATTTT
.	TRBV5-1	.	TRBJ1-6	CASSRGTYSYNSPLHF	TGCGCCAGCAGCCGAGGTACTTACTCCTATAATTCACCCCTCCACTTT
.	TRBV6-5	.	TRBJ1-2	CASSRSGVNGYTF	TGTGCCAGCAGTCGATCCGGGGTCAATGGCTACACCTTC
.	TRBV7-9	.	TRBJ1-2	CASSLVGTYGYTF	TGTGCCAGCAGCTTAGTAGGGACCTATGGCTACACCTTC
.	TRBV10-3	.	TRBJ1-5	CAIMGDHQPQHF	TGTGCCATCATGGGGGATCATCAGCCCCAGCATTTT
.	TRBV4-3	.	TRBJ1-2	CASSQTTRNYGYTF	TGCGCCAGCAGCCAGACGACCAGAAACTATGGCTACACCTTC
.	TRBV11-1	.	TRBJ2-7	CASSLETTGAYEQYF	TGTGCCAGCAGCTTAGAGACTACTGGGGCTTACGAGCAGTACTTC
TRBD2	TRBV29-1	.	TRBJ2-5	CSVEVHSGALETQYF	TGCAGCGTTGAGGTACATAGCGGGGCTCTCGAGACCCAGTACTTC
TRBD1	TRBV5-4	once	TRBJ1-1	CASSYLGTGRASNTEAFF	TGTGCCAGCAGCTACCTAGGGACAGGGCGAGCTTCGAACACTGAAGCTTTCTTT
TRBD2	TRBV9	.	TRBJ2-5	CASSVSSSGRWETQYF	TGTGCCAGCAGCGTTTCGTCCAGCGGGAGATGGGAGACCCAGTACTTC
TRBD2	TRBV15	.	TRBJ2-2	CATLPSGGNTGELFF	TGTGCCACTCTCCCTAGCGGAGGGAACACCGGGGAGCTGTTTTTT
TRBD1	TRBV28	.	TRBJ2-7	CASSPGQGYLEQYF	TGTGCCAGCAGCCCGGGACAGGGATATCTCGAGCAGTACTTC
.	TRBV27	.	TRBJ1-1	CASQKGTEAFF	TGTGCCAGCCAGAAGGGGACTGAAGCTTTCTTT
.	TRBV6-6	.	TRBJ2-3	CASSRDGTTDTQYF	TGTGCCAGCAGTCGGGACGGAACCACAGATACGCAGTATTTT
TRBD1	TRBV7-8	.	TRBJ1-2	CASSSVRGQGYGYTF	TGTGCCAGCAGCTCAGTCCGGGGACAGGGCTATGGCTACACCTTC
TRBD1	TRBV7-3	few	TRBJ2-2	CASSRDRGGTGELFF	TGTGCCAGCAGCAGGGACAGGGGGGGTACCGGGGAGCTGTTTTTT
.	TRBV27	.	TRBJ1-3	CASSSRDPGSGNTIYF	TGTGCCAGCAGTTCTCGGGACCCCGGCTCTGGAAACACCATATATTTT
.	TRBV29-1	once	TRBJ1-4	CSVRGVLTNEKLFF	TGCAGCGTTCGAGGGGTACTGACTAATGAAAAACTGTTTTTT
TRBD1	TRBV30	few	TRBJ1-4	CAWSVFWGQGSEKLFF	TGTGCCTGGAGTGTGTTTTGGGGACAGGGTTCGGAAAAACTGTTTTTT
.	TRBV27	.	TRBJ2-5	CASSLSMGGTPETQYF	TGTGCCAGCAGTTTATCGATGGGGGGGACACCGGAGACCCAGTACTTC
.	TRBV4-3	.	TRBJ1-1	CASSQVPAQVSDTEAFF	TGCGCCAGCAGCCAAGTGCCGGCACAGGTTTCTGACACTGAAGCTTTCTTT
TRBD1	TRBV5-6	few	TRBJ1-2	CASSFPRTGGTEGYTF	TGTGCCAGCAGCTTCCCCCGGACAGGGGGCACAGAAGGCTACACCTTC
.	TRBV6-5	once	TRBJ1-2	CASSYVAGRPLYGYTF	TGTGCCAGCAGTTACGTGGCGGGGCGCCCTCTCTATGGCTACACCTTC
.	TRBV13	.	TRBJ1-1	CASSLRVMNTEAFF	TGTGCCAGCAGCTTACGGGTCATGAACACTGAAGCTTTCTTT
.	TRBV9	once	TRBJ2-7	CASSVGSVREQYF	TGTGCCAGCAGCGTTGGATCGGTTCGGGAGCAGTACTTC
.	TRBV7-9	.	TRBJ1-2	CASSRVGAPNYGYTF	TGTGCCAGCAGTAGGGTAGGAGCACCTAACTATGGCTACACCTTC
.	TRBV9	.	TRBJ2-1	CASSVAGSTYNEQFF	TGTGCCAGCAGCGTAGCCGGGTCTACCTACAATGAGCAGTTCTTC
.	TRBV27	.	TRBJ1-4	CASSAISVQGTNEKLFF	TGTGCCAGCAGTGCCATAAGCGTACAGGGAACTAATGAAAAACTGTTTTTT
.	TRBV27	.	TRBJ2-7	CASRIGANYEQYF	TGTGCCAGCAGGATAGGGGCAAACTACGAGCAGTACTTC
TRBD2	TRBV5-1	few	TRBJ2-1	CASSFLAGSYNEQFF	TGCGCCAGCAGCTTCCTAGCGGGCTCCTACAATGAGCAGTTCTTC